The 32 T cell receptor beta chains in this list originate from one sample, sequenced in a study of blood T cell repertoires in COVID-19 (dated by TCRdb to about 2020). The library was obtained by the immunoSEQ multiplex PCR assay. TCRdb took this table from immuneACCESS and kept in-frame rearrangements with V and J called. Such tables lack part of the clones; where checked against another copy, unresolved V genes explain under half of the gap, and the rest is unexplained. This sample gives some 200,000 clones in total; just over 85% of them show up just once. Of the sample, roughly 5.7% is held by the ten largest clones. The sequencing sample was made of peripheral blood. These receptors originate from an older man with acute or convalescent COVID-19.

The rearrangement uses TRBV15 and TRBJ1-3; D possibly corresponds to TRBD1 (6 bases). Trimming shortened V by 2 bases and J by 4 bases, and 15 bases separated the two germline ends. Looked up from germline, CDR1 is LNHNV and CDR2 is YYDKDF (reference sequence). The CDR3 is 16 amino acids. Here the CDR3 reads CATSRNPTGSGNTIYF. In DNA form, the CDR3 reads TGTGCCACCAGCAGAAATCCAACAGGGTCCGGAAACACCATATATTTT.

This chain links TRBV18 with TRBJ1-5, with 11 bases that match TRBD1. The V gene end was trimmed by 3 bases and the J gene end by 0 bases; junction bases not matched to a gene: 7. This CDR3 spans 18 amino acids. Per germline, CDR1 KGHSH and CDR2 LQKENI. Written as DNA, the CDR3 is TGTGCCAGCTCACCCAGGACAGGGGGCCCTTATAGCAATCAGCCCCAGCATTTT. This sequence encodes CASSPRTGGPYSNQPQHF.

The CDR3 here is CASSRQSPSTDTQYF. The CDR3 DNA reads as TGTGCCAGCAGCCGACAGTCTCCTAGCACAGATACGCAGTATTTT. The chain combines TRBV27 with TRBJ2-3; the D gene is possibly TRBD1 (5 bases). This CDR3 region has 15 residues. V was pared by 6 bases and J by 0 bases, with 13 bases between. Per germline, CDR1 MNHEY and CDR2 SMNVEV (reference sequence).

This clone was observed a handful of times. The genes are TRBV7-6 and TRBJ2-1, with D possibly TRBD1 on 5 matching bases. Germline assignment: CDR1 SGHVS and CDR2 FNYEAQ. V lost 1 base and J 4 bases, leaving 11 bases between the germline ends. The CDR3 runs to 15 residues. CDR3 DNA sequence: TGTGCCAGCAGCTTAGTAGGGGCGCCGTACAATGAGCAGTTCTTC. Translated: CASSLVGAPYNEQFF.

This chain uses TRBV30 with TRBJ2-3, with a weak D call TRBD2 (5 bases). This CDR3 has 13 amino acids. Germline CDR1 and CDR2: GTSNPN and SVGIG (reference sequence). The V and J ends lost 4 bases and 5 bases respectively, with 13 bases between them. CDR3 protein: CAWTGAAGDTQYF. Here the CDR3 DNA reads TGTGCCTGGACGGGCGCCGCGGGAGATACGCAGTATTTT.

The chain joins TRBV10-2 to TRBJ2-3; 10 nucleotides align to TRBD1. CDR3 length: 16 amino acids. The germline CDR1 and CDR2 sequences are WSHSY and SAAADI. The V segment lost 5 bases and the J segment 2 bases; nucleotides outside the gene matches: 7. This CDR3 is CASSPQDRGTTDTQYF. The CDR3 DNA sequence: TGCGCCAGCAGTCCTCAGGACAGGGGGACCACAGATACGCAGTATTTT.

In its sample, this clone was seen a few times. This rearrangement joins TRBV29-1 to TRBJ2-1, with 11 bases that match TRBD2. The V segment lost 7 bases and the J segment 1 base; nucleotides outside the gene matches: 9. The CDR3 contains 16 residues. Germline CDR1 reads SQVTM; CDR2 reads ANQGSEA. The CDR3 DNA reads TGCAGCGCCGGGACTAGCGGCGGACGGTCCTACAATGAGCAGTTCTTC. It codes for CSAGTSGGRSYNEQFF.

V usage is TRBV30 and J usage is TRBJ2-7; D gene unclear. Germline V gene lookup returns CDR1 GTSNPN and CDR2 SVGIG (reference sequence). Trimming pared 5 bases from V and 0 bases from J, leaving 8 bases between. The CDR3 has 12 amino acids. The CDR3 DNA is TGTGCCTGGGGGTACACCTCCTACGAGCAGTACTTC. Translation gives CAWGYTSYEQYF.

The V call is TRBV7-9, the J call TRBJ2-1; D gene unclear. The germline V gene has CDR1 SEHNR and CDR2 FQNEAQ (reference sequence). The CDR3 extends over 13 amino acids. With 7 bases removed from V and 4 bases from J, the gap between germline ends came to 11 bases. The CDR3 region has the DNA TGTGCCAGCACGGACGGGTTATACAATGAGCAGTTCTTC. Translating it yields CASTDGLYNEQFF. The variable domain in full, completed from reference TRBV7-9 and TRBJ2-1, reads DTGVSQNPRHKITKRGQNVTFRCDPISEHNRLYWYRQTLGQGPEFLTYFQNEAQLEKSRLLSDRFSAERPKGSFSTLEIQRTEQGDSAMYLCASTDGLYNEQFFGPGTRLTVL.

V gene TRBV29-1 combines with J gene TRBJ2-2, with D unclear. The V gene's germline CDR1 is SQVTM and CDR2 ANQGSEA. V was trimmed by 4 bases and J by 7 bases, leaving 13 bases between them. This CDR3 has 13 residues. CDR3 residues: CSVVGPSGGELFF. In DNA, the CDR3 is TGCAGCGTTGTGGGTCCTAGTGGCGGGGAGCTGTTTTTT.

This chain links TRBV10-3 with TRBJ2-3; TRBD2 agrees at 10 bases. The CDR3 runs 15 residues. V shed 3 bases, J shed 6 bases, and the junction held 6 bases outside the gene matches. Germline CDR1 and CDR2: ENHRY and SYGVKD. This CDR3 reads CAISDDGTSVDTQYF. DNA of the CDR3: TGTGCCATCAGTGACGACGGGACTAGCGTCGATACGCAGTATTTT.

CDR3 in DNA: TGTGCCAGCAGCTTACCTATAGCCAAAAACATTCAGTACTTC. It encodes CASSLPIAKNIQYF. The chain has TRBV11-2 and TRBJ2-4; D not certain. CDR1 SGHAT and CDR2 FQNNGV come from the germline V gene. The CDR3 loop spans 14 amino acids. Trimming shortened V by 2 bases and J by 0 bases, and 5 bases separated the two germline ends.

This clone was detected only once. The chain has TRBV6-4 and TRBJ2-1; 9 bases map to TRBD1. The J segment lost 7 bases and the V segment lost 5 bases, leaving 9 bases of the junction unmatched. CDR3 size: 15 residues. Germline V gene data show CDR1 as MRHNA and CDR2 as SNTAGT. This chain's CDR3 is CASSLRQGGENEQFF. Written as DNA, the CDR3 is TGTGCCAGCAGTCTTCGACAGGGGGGGGAAAATGAGCAGTTCTTC.

This clone occurred a few times. The chain employs TRBV5-1 and TRBJ1-5; the D gene is possibly TRBD1 (6 bases). The CDR3 totals 14 residues. V was trimmed by 2 bases and J by 5 bases, leaving 11 bases between them. CDR1 SGHRS and CDR2 YFSETQ come from the germline V gene. In DNA, the CDR3 is TGCGCCAGCAGCTTCACAGGGAGCGATCAGCCCCAGCATTTT. Its protein is CASSFTGSDQPQHF.

The chain is built from TRBV12-5 and TRBJ2-5, with TRBD1 as a possible D gene (6 bases). This CDR3 comprises 16 residues. CDR1 and CDR2 (germline): LGHNT, FRNRAP. The ends were cut back, 9 bases at V and 5 bases at J, with 25 bases in the middle. The CDR3 nucleotides are TGTGCTAGCTGCCTCGGACTCACAGGGACGGGGGAGACCCAGTACTTC. Residues: CASCLGLTGTGETQYF.

The chain uses TRBV19 and TRBJ2-1; D remains unclear. This CDR3 is 16 amino acids long. Germline lookup yields CDR1 LNHDA and CDR2 SQIVND (reference sequence). Trimming stripped 6 bases from V and 0 bases from J, with 15 bases between. The CDR3 DNA reads as TGTGCCAGTAGGGATATTGCGGCGAGCTCCTACAATGAGCAGTTCTTC. Translation gives CASRDIAASSYNEQFF.

The chain employs TRBV7-2 and TRBJ2-7; the match to TRBD2 covers 8 bases. V trimming: 2 bases; J trimming: 4 bases; junction bases outside the gene matches: 10. Germline V gene sequence: CDR1 SGHTA, CDR2 FQGNSA. This CDR3 has 16 residues. CDR3 sequence: CASSLIPGGGSYEQYF. CDR3 DNA sequence: TGTGCCAGCAGCTTAATCCCGGGAGGGGGGTCGTACGAGCAGTACTTC.

This clone was seen once. The rearrangement uses TRBV18 and TRBJ1-2; 8 bases agree with TRBD1. Losses at the gene ends were 3 bases for V and 7 bases for J; bases not matched to a gene: 16. The CDR3 is 17 amino acids. The germline V gene encodes CDR1 KGHSH and CDR2 LQKENI. The CDR3 is CASSPVSPGQALSGYTF. CDR3 coding DNA: TGTGCCAGCTCACCTGTGAGTCCGGGACAGGCTCTTTCTGGCTACACCTTC.

V usage is TRBV11-2 and J usage is TRBJ2-2; TRBD2 aligns across 7 bases. CDR1 SGHAT and CDR2 FQNNGV come from the germline V gene. CDR3 length equals 15 residues. V lost 5 bases to trimming and J lost 2 bases; unmatched junction nucleotides: 5. The CDR3 loop reads CASSRLAANTGELFF. In nucleotides, the CDR3 is TGTGCCAGCAGCCGGCTAGCGGCAAACACCGGGGAGCTGTTTTTT.

This chain links TRBV5-1 with TRBJ2-3; 11 bases are a match to TRBD2. The CDR3 has 16 residues. Germline CDR1 reads SGHRS; CDR2 reads YFSETQ. J gave up 4 bases and V 0 bases, and 4 bases lay outside the gene matches. In DNA, the CDR3 is TGCGCCAGCAGCTTGGGGCCTAGCGGGAGGTCAGATACGCAGTATTTT. Translation: CASSLGPSGRSDTQYF.

V and J are TRBV27 and TRBJ1-1; 7 positions agree with TRBD1. The V gene's germline CDR1 is MNHEY and CDR2 SMNVEV (reference sequence). This CDR3 is 14 amino acids long. V dropped 5 bases and J dropped 5; count of bases not matched to a gene: 8. CDR3 sequence reads: CASSNYYRGTEAFF. The CDR3 region has the DNA TGTGCCAGCAGTAACTATTACAGGGGAACTGAAGCTTTCTTT.

The chain uses TRBV6-4 and TRBJ2-6, with D possibly matching TRBD1 (6 bases). Trimming stripped 5 bases from V and 0 bases from J, with 20 bases between. Germline V CDR1 and CDR2: MRHNA, SNTAGT. This CDR3 is 19 amino acids long. The CDR3 bases are TGTGCCAGCAGTCCCTTAGGGGGAGTTATCAGCTCTGGGGCCAACGTCCTGACTTTC. It translates to CASSPLGGVISSGANVLTF.

In DNA form, the CDR3 reads TGTGCCAGCAGCTTTTCACACACAGATACGCAGTATTTT. Translation: CASSFSHTDTQYF. This chain connects TRBV5-4 to TRBJ2-3; D not resolved. The length of the CDR3 is 13 residues. V was shortened by 2 bases and J by 2 bases, with 6 bases between the two germline ends. CDR1 and CDR2 from the germline V gene are SGHNT and YYREEE (reference sequence).

The rearrangement uses TRBV27 and TRBJ1-1; 8 bases agree with TRBD1. The CDR3 is 17 residues long. J was trimmed by 4 bases and V by 3 bases; bases with no gene match: 13. Germline CDR1 MNHEY, CDR2 SMNVEV (reference sequence). The CDR3 spells CASSLVGRGRVGTEAFF. The DNA for the CDR3 is TGTGCCAGCAGTTTGGTTGGCAGGGGGCGCGTTGGCACTGAAGCTTTCTTT.

The V call is TRBV27, the J call TRBJ2-2, with D perhaps matching TRBD1 (6 bases). Trimming left V 1 base short and J 7 bases short, with 10 bases between. Germline lookup yields CDR1 MNHEY and CDR2 SMNVEV (reference sequence). CDR3 size: 14 residues. The CDR3 coding sequence is TGTGCCAGCAGTTTATTGACAGGTATCGGGGAGCTGTTTTTT. Amino acid sequence: CASSLLTGIGELFF.

The chain joins TRBV2 to TRBJ1-2; TRBD1 might be the D (5 bases). Trimming cost V 9 bases and J 4 bases, with 12 bases left between them. Looked up from germline, CDR1 is SNHLY and CDR2 is FYNNEI. This CDR3 comprises 12 residues. CDR3 residues: CARRGGIYGYTF. DNA of the CDR3: TGTGCCAGGAGGGGCGGGATCTATGGCTACACCTTC.

This clone occurred a few times. The chain is built from TRBV7-9 and TRBJ2-2; 11 nucleotides match TRBD2. The CDR3 contains 16 residues. Trimming at V came to 4 bases and at J to 1 base, leaving 2 bases not matched to a gene. Germline V CDR1 and CDR2: SEHNR, FQNEAQ (reference sequence). This chain's CDR3 is CASSSGTSGNTGELFF. The CDR3 DNA reads TGTGCCAGCAGCTCGGGGACTAGCGGGAACACCGGGGAGCTGTTTTTT.

The J gene is TRBJ2-5, the V gene TRBV4-1; 10 bases align to TRBD1. The CDR3 is made up of 16 amino acids. Per germline, CDR1 MGHRA and CDR2 YSYEKL. V lost 5 bases to trimming and J lost 1 base; unmatched junction nucleotides: 7. The CDR3 DNA sequence: TGCGCCAGCAGCGGCTCCGGGACAGGGGTCCAAGAGACCCAGTACTTC. The encoded protein is CASSGSGTGVQETQYF.

V usage is TRBV28 and J usage is TRBJ2-7; D gene unclear. Germline CDR1 MDHEN, CDR2 SYDVKM. The CDR3 runs 15 residues. V was shortened by 1 base and J by 0 bases, with 10 bases between the two germline ends. CDR3 amino acids: CASSLSPRSSYEQYF. DNA of the CDR3: TGTGCCAGCAGTTTATCACCGAGGAGCTCCTACGAGCAGTACTTC.

CDR3 loop: CASSQQGVGEKLFF. The CDR3 DNA is TGTGCCAGTAGCCAACAGGGGGTAGGTGAAAAACTGTTTTTT. V and J are TRBV19 and TRBJ1-4; 8 positions agree with TRBD1. This CDR3 spans 14 amino acids. Germline CDR1 is LNHDA and CDR2 is SQIVND (reference sequence). V lost 6 bases to trimming and J lost 7 bases; unmatched junction nucleotides: 7.

The chain has TRBV11-2 and TRBJ2-5; a possible D gene is TRBD2 (6 bases). V shed 1 base and J shed 2 bases, with 14 bases lying between them. Per germline, CDR1 SGHAT and CDR2 FQNNGV. There are 16 residues in the CDR3. The CDR3 reads CASSLGAPGDQETQYF. CDR3 in DNA: TGTGCCAGCAGCTTAGGAGCGCCGGGGGATCAAGAGACCCAGTACTTC.

The chain joins TRBV7-2 to TRBJ2-3; TRBD2 aligns across 7 bases. The CDR3 extends over 14 amino acids. The V segment lost 0 bases and the J segment 9 bases; nucleotides outside the gene matches: 6. The germline V gene encodes CDR1 SGHTA and CDR2 FQGNSA. The CDR3 reads CASSLAGGEGTQYF. CDR3 DNA sequence: TGTGCCAGCAGCTTAGCTGGGGGGGAGGGCACGCAGTATTTT. The whole variable domain, filled in from reference TRBV7-2 and TRBJ2-3, reads GAGVSQSPSNKVTEKGKDVELRCDPISGHTALYWYRQSLGQGLEFLIYFQGNSAPDKSGLPSDRFSAERTGGSVSTLTIQRTQQEDSAVYLCASSLAGGEGTQYFGPGTRLTVL.